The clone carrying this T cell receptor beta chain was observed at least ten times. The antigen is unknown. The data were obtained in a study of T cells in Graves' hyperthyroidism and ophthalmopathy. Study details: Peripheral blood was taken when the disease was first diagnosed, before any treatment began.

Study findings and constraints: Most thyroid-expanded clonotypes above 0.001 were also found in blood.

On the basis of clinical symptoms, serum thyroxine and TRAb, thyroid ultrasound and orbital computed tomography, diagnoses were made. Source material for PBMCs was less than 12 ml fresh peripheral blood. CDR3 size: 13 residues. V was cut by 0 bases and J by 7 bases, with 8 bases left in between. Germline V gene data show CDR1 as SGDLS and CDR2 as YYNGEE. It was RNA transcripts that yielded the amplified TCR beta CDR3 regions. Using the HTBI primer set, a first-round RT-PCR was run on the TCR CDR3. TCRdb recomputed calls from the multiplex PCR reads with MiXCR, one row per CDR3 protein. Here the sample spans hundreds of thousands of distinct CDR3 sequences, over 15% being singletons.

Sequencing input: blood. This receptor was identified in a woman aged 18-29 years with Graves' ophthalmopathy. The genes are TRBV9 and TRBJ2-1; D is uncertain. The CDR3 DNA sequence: TGTGCCAGCAGCGTAGCCAGTGTGAATGAGCAGTTCTTC. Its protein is CASSVASVNEQFF.